This TCR beta chain was documented in a study of T cell responses to AZD1222 COVID-19 vaccine. CDR3 length: 13 amino acids. V was shortened by 4 bases and J by 3 bases, with 9 bases between the two germline ends. Germline CDR1 is SNHLY and CDR2 is FYNNEI. The table came from immunoSEQ multiplex PCR; TCRdb's copy has only in-frame clones and leaves some out. The table includes 130,000 to 150,000 clones, 85% to 95% detected once. The sequence was obtained from an adult in good health. The V call is TRBV2, the J call TRBJ1-2; D is ambiguous. The starting material was peripheral blood, obtained on day 0 of AZD1222 vaccination. CDR3 amino acids: CASSGGQYYGYTF. The CDR3 DNA is TGTGCCAGCAGTGGAGGGCAGTACTATGGCTACACCTTC.